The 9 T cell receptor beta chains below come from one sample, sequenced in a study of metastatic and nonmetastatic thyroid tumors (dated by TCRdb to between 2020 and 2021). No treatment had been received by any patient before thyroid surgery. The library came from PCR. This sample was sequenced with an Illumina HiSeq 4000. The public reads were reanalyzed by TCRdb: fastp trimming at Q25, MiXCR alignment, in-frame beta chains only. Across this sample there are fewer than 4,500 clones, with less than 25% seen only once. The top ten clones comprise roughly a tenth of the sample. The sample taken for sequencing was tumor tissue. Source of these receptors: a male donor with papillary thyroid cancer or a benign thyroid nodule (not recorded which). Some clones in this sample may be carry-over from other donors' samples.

CDR3 sequence: CASSLAGGAKNTIYF. The CDR3 DNA reads as TGTGCCAGCAGCTTAGCAGGGGGCGCGAAGAACACCATATATTTT. The rearrangement joins TRBV7-9 to TRBJ1-3, with 7 nucleotides matching TRBD1. This CDR3 has 15 amino acids. The ends lost 0 bases at V and 7 bases at J; junction bases unmatched: 6. The germline CDR1 and CDR2 sequences are SEHNR and FQNEAQ (reference sequence).

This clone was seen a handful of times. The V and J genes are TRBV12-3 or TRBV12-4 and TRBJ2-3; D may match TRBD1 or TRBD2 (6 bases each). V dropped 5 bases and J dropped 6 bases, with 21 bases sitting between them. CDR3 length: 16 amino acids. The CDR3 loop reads CASSPPRGEAMDTQYF. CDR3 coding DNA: TGTGCCAGCAGTCCCCCGAGGGGGGAGGCCATGGATACGCAGTATTTT.

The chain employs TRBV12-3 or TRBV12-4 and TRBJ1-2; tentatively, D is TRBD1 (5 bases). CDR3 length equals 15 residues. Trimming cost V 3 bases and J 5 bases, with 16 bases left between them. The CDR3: CASSLRGSAGYGYTF. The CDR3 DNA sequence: TGTGCCAGCAGTTTGAGAGGCAGCGCAGGGTATGGCTACACCTTC.

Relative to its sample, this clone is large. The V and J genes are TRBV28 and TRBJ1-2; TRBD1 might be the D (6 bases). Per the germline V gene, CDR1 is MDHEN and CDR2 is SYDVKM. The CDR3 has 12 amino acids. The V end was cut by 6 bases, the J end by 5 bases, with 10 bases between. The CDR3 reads CASRTTGYGYTF. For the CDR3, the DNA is TGTGCCAGCAGGACTACAGGGTATGGCTACACCTTC.

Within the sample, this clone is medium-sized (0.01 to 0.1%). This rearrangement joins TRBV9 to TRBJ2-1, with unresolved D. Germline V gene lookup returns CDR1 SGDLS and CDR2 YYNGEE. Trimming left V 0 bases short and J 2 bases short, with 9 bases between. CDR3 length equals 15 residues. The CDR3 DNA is TGTGCCAGCAGCGTAGGGTCCCTTACCTACAATGAGCAGTTCTTC. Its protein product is CASSVGSLTYNEQFF.

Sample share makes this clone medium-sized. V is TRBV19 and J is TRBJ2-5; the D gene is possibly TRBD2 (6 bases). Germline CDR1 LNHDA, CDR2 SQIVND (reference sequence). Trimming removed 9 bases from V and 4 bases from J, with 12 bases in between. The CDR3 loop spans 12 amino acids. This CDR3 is CASGSGPETQYF. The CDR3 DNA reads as TGTGCCAGCGGTAGCGGTCCAGAGACCCAGTACTTC. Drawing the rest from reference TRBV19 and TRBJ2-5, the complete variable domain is DGGITQSPKYLFRKEGQNVTLSCEQNLNHDAMYWYRQDPGQGLRLIYYSQIVNDFQKGDIAEGYSVSREKKESFPLTVTSAQKNPTAFYLCASGSGPETQYFGPGTRLLVL.

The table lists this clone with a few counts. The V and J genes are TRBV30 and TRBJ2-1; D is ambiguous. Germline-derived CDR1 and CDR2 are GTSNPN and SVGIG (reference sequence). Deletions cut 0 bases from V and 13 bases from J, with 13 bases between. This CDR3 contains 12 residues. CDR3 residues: CAWSVFGVTQFF. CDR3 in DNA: TGTGCCTGGAGTGTATTCGGAGTGACCCAGTTCTTC.

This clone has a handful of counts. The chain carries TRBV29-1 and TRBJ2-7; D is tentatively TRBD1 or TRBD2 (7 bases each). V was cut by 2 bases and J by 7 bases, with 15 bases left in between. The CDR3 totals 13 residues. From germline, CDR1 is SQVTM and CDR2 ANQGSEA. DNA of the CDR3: TGCAGCGTTGAACCCCTCCAGGGGGGGGAGCAGTACTTC. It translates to CSVEPLQGGEQYF.

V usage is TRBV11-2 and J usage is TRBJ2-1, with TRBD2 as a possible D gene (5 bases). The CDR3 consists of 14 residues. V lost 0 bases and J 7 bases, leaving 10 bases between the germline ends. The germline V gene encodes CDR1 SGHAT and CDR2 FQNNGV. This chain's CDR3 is CASSLEGVGNEQFF. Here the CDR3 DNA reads TGTGCCAGCAGCTTAGAGGGAGTGGGGAATGAGCAGTTCTTC. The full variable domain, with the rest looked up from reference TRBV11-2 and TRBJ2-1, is EAGVAQSPRYKIIEKRQSVAFWCNPISGHATLYWYQQILGQGPKLLIQFQNNGVVDDSQLPKDRFSAERLKGVDSTLKIQPAKLEDSAVYLCASSLEGVGNEQFFGPGTRLTVL.